Below, 7 T cell receptor beta chains from the same sample are listed, as sequenced in a study of beta chain features in type 1 diabetes. TCRB transcripts that were expressed got sequenced, as all of the isolated RNA had been reverse transcribed. Libraries were prepared by immunoSEQ multiplex PCR; TCRdb keeps only in-frame clonotypes and omits some of them. Of roughly 500,000 clones in the sample, over 10% were seen once. Sequenced input: naive CD4+ T cells from blood. All receptors derive from a young woman in good health.

The V gene is TRBV7-9, the J gene TRBJ2-1; D assignment may be TRBD1 or TRBD2 (5 bases each). V lost 3 bases and J lost 5, with 17 bases in between. This CDR3 region has 16 residues. The germline gives CDR1 SEHNR, CDR2 FQNEAQ (reference sequence). The CDR3 region is CASSFRDRARHNEQFF. The DNA for the CDR3 is TGTGCCAGCAGCTTTAGGGACCGCGCTAGGCACAATGAGCAGTTCTTC.

This clone has just a few counts. The chain couples TRBV18 to TRBJ2-2; TRBD1 is a possible D gene (6 bases). The CDR3 runs to 17 residues. Germline V lookup: CDR1 KGHSH, CDR2 LQKENI. Between the trimmed V and J ends, which lost 0 bases and 2 bases, there was a span of 13 bases. CDR3 DNA sequence: TGTGCCAGCTCACCACCTTCACCGGGACAAAACACCGGGGAGCTGTTTTTT. The encoded protein is CASSPPSPGQNTGELFF.

The chain employs TRBV7-9 and TRBJ2-1; 9 bases fit TRBD2. Germline CDR1 is SEHNR and CDR2 is FQNEAQ (reference sequence). The CDR3 runs to 15 residues. Germline trimming cut 1 base from V and 10 bases from J; bases unmatched to any gene: 8. CDR3: CASSLGAGGPREQFF. CDR3 nucleotides: TGTGCCAGCAGCTTAGGTGCGGGAGGGCCTCGAGAGCAGTTCTTC.

The chain combines TRBV7-9 with TRBJ2-5, with 7 positions matching TRBD2. CDR3 length: 14 amino acids. V was clipped by 1 base and J by 4 bases; unmatched bases: 3. Germline values: CDR1 SEHNR, CDR2 FQNEAQ (reference sequence). The CDR3 here is CASSLGGSRETQYF. In DNA, the CDR3 is TGTGCCAGCAGCTTAGGCGGGAGTCGAGAGACCCAGTACTTC.

This clone appeared once. The chain joins TRBV2 to TRBJ1-2, with D perhaps TRBD1 (5 bases). The CDR3 totals 13 residues. Trimming removed 6 bases at V and 4 bases at J, with 12 bases between. The germline CDR1 and CDR2 sequences are SNHLY and FYNNEI. In DNA, the CDR3 is TGTGCCAGCAGGGGTGACAGCCTCTATGGCTACACCTTC. Its translation is CASRGDSLYGYTF.

The chain carries TRBV4-3 and TRBJ1-2; no definite D call. The length of the CDR3 is 15 residues. The germline CDR1 and CDR2 sequences are LGHNA and YSLEER. Trimming left V 2 bases short and J 1 base short, with 11 bases between. CDR3 region: CASSQSRNINYGYTF. CDR3 nucleotides: TGCGCCAGCAGCCAATCACGGAACATTAACTATGGCTACACCTTC.

This clone was counted a few times. The chain couples TRBV7-9 to TRBJ2-7; no clear D gene. Between the trimmed V and J ends, which lost 5 bases and 6 bases, there was a span of 14 bases. The CDR3 covers 13 residues. Germline V lookup: CDR1 SEHNR, CDR2 FQNEAQ (reference sequence). The CDR3 loop is CASSLLMTSEQYV. The CDR3 nucleotides are TGTGCCAGCAGCCTCCTAATGACCTCCGAGCAGTACGTC.